Included here is one T cell receptor (beta chain) sequence, with context. This CDR3 is also generated by other DNA sequences in the sample. These data are taken from a study of cytomegalovirus exposure and HLA in healthy donors. PCR amplification relied on 60 Vbeta primers (plus 13 Jbeta primers). Only in-frame clones appear in the TCRdb table, and some are missing; sequencing was by immunoSEQ multiplex PCR. The data show roughly 150,000 clones, around four fifths seen once. Germline CDR1 reads LNHDA; CDR2 reads SQIVND (reference sequence). With V trimmed by 5 bases and J by 2 bases, 7 bases remained unmatched. The CDR3 is 16 amino acids.

The TCR comes from a boy under 10 years old in good health and CMV-seronegative. Sequenced sample: PBMCs. The chain recombines TRBV19 with TRBJ2-2; 8 bases agree with TRBD1. CDR3 in amino acids: CASSSPGTGNTGELFF. Here the CDR3 DNA reads TGTGCCAGTAGTTCCCCCGGGACAGGCAACACCGGGGAGCTGTTTTTT.